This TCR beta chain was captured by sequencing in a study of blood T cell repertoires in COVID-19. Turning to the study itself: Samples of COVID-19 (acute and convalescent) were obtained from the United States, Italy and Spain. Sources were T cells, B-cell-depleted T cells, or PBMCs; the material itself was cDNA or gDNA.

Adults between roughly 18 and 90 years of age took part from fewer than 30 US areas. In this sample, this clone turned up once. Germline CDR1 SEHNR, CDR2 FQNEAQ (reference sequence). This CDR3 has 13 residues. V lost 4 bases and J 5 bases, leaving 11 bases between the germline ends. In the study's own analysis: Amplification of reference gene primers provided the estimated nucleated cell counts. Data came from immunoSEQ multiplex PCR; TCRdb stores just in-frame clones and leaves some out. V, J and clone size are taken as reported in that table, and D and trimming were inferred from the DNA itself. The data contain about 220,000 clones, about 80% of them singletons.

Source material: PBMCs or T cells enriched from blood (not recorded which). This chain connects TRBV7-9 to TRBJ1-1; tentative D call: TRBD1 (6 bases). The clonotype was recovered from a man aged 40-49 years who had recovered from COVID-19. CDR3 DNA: TGTGCCAGCAGCTCGGAAGGGGGTACTGAAGCTTTCTTT. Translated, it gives CASSSEGGTEAFF.